What follows are 4 T cell receptor beta chains derived from one specimen sequenced in a study of STAT5B mutations in CD4+ large granular lymphocyte leukemia. Data came from immunoSEQ multiplex PCR; TCRdb stores just in-frame clones and leaves some out. Of about 21,000 clones in the sample, over 65% are singletons; the top ten hold roughly 31%. The sample comprised CD4+ T cells from blood buffy coats. The receptors were gathered from a human donor in good health.

The chain carries TRBV2 and TRBJ2-7, with D possibly TRBD1 on 5 matching bases. Deletions cut 11 bases from V and 5 bases from J, with 25 bases between. Germline V CDR1 and CDR2: SNHLY, FYNNEI. The CDR3 length is 15 residues. The CDR3 nucleotides read TGTGCCGGAGACCCCCGTGGGGCGCTTCGAGACGAGCAGTACTTC. Residues: CAGDPRGALRDEQYF.

The chain couples TRBV29-1 to TRBJ1-1; maybe TRBD1 (5 bases). This CDR3 has 14 amino acids. The V end was cut by 3 bases, the J end by 1 base, with 12 bases between. CDR1 is SQVTM, CDR2 ANQGSEA, per germline. The CDR3 nucleotides are TGCAGCGTTGAGGTGGGGCCCCCGAACACTGAAGCTTTCTTT. This sequence encodes CSVEVGPPNTEAFF.

The chain combines TRBV6-5 with TRBJ1-2; D might be TRBD1 (6 bases). This CDR3 is built from 16 residues. Germline CDR1 and CDR2: MNHEY and SVGAGI. Trimming stripped 1 base from V and 1 base from J, with 13 bases between. The CDR3 loop is CASSYLGDTNNYGYTF. CDR3 nucleotides: TGTGCCAGCAGTTACTTAGGGGACACCAATAACTATGGCTACACCTTC.

The gene calls are TRBV27 and TRBJ1-1, with D perhaps matching TRBD1 (5 bases). Trimming left V 5 bases short and J 1 base short, with 11 bases between. From germline, CDR1 is MNHEY and CDR2 SMNVEV (reference sequence). The CDR3 has 14 amino acids. CDR3 loop: CASSPWGGNTEAFF. CDR3 coding DNA: TGTGCCAGCAGTCCTTGGGGGGGGAACACTGAAGCTTTCTTT.